The 5 T cell receptor beta chains listed next were all sequenced from one sample in a study of human T cells and chemical hapten exposure. TCRdb passed the RACE reads through MiXCR, listing each CDR3 protein once. Of tens of thousands of distinct CDR3 sequences in the sample, 11% were seen once. Sample time point: patch test 3, about 24 weeks after DPC sensitization. Documented treatment: therapeutic diphenylcyclopropenone sensitization with weekly scalp DPC. Sequenced material: whole blood, taken in connection with sensitization to the hapten diphenylcyclopropenone (DPC). The receptors originated from a woman in her 50s with alopecia areata. Some clones in this sample may be carry-over from other donors' samples.

This clonotype was observed at least ten times. The chain has TRBV18 and TRBJ1-6; no definite D call. The CDR3 runs to 16 residues. The V gene's germline CDR1 is KGHSH and CDR2 LQKENI. The V gene lost 3 bases and the J gene lost 0 bases, with 9 bases spanning the gap. The CDR3 DNA sequence: TGTGCCAGCTCACCCTTCGATGGCTCCTATAATTCACCCCTCCACTTT. Protein: CASSPFDGSYNSPLHF.

This chain uses TRBV3-1 with TRBJ2-3; D perhaps matches TRBD2 (6 bases). The CDR3 sequence is 17 residues long. Germline CDR1 and CDR2: LGHDT and YNNKEL (reference sequence). Trimming pared 0 bases from V and 4 bases from J, leaving 17 bases between. CDR3 protein: CASSQDREAEEPDTQYF. The CDR3 coding sequence is TGTGCCAGCAGCCAAGATAGGGAGGCGGAAGAACCAGATACGCAGTATTTT.

This clonotype was picked up a small number of times. At one end the junction does not follow the germline gene, possibly because of a read error. The V gene is TRBV7-3, the J gene TRBJ2-3, with 10 bases fitting TRBD2. Germline assignment: CDR1 SGHTA and CDR2 FQGTGA. The CDR3 is 18 amino acids. In DNA, the CDR3 is TGTGCCAGCAGCTTAAGGGCTAGCGGGAGTACGGTCACAGATACGCAGTTTTTT. Translation gives CASSLRASGSTVTDTQFF.

This clonotype was seen repeatedly, ten times or more. The V call is TRBV29-1, the J call TRBJ1-2; 11 bases match TRBD1. There are 13 residues in the CDR3. Unmatched junction bases numbered 4, after V lost 7 bases and J lost 3 bases. Germline CDR1 is SQVTM and CDR2 is ANQGSEA. CDR3 sequence: CSARTGGYYGYTF. DNA for the CDR3: TGCAGCGCTCGGACAGGGGGCTACTATGGCTACACCTTC.

The rearrangement joins TRBV11-2 to TRBJ2-5; unclear D gene. Deletions cut 7 bases from V and 5 bases from J, with 8 bases between. CDR1 is SGHAT and CDR2 is FQNNGV in the germline V gene. This CDR3 has 11 residues. DNA of the CDR3: TGTGCCAGCACCCCAGCGGAGACCCAGTACTTC. Its translation is CASTPAETQYF.